These 25 T cell receptor beta chains were all obtained from the same sample, sequenced in a study. MiXCR, applied by TCRdb to the 5' RACE reads, yields one record per CDR3 protein. The sample yields about 47,000 distinct CDR3 sequences, around 26% seen once. The sequenced material came from naive CD4+ T cells sorted from blood. Subset in this sample: naive CD4+ T cells, CD4+CD45RA+CD25-. The receptor set was obtained from a female donor with breast cancer.

The chain recombines TRBV29-1 with TRBJ2-2; D unclear. V lost 5 bases and J lost 3, with 7 bases in between. Germline CDR1 reads SQVTM; CDR2 reads ANQGSEA. The CDR3 runs 12 residues. The CDR3, as DNA: TGCAGCGTTCATTCAGACACCGGGGAGCTGTTTTTT. Translating it yields CSVHSDTGELFF.

V is TRBV9 and J is TRBJ1-1; TRBD1 might be the D (6 bases). The CDR3 is 16 residues long. Trimming took off 0 bases at V and 5 bases at J, with 17 bases between the two ends. Germline CDR1 is SGDLS and CDR2 is YYNGEE. CDR3 sequence reads: CASSVAPGGANTEAFF. DNA for the CDR3: TGTGCCAGCAGCGTAGCTCCGGGGGGCGCGAATACTGAAGCTTTCTTT.

Here the CDR3 DNA reads TGTGCCTGGAGTGTACTAGCGGGGGGGCCAACCGGGGAGCTGTTTTTT. Its translation: CAWSVLAGGPTGELFF. V gene TRBV30 combines with J gene TRBJ2-2, with 13 bases fitting TRBD2. This CDR3 has 16 amino acids. Trimming took 0 bases from V and 5 from J; bases not matched to a gene: 3. Germline loops: CDR1 GTSNPN, CDR2 SVGIG (reference sequence).

V and J are TRBV5-6 and TRBJ2-3, with 7 bases identical to TRBD2. The CDR3 runs 14 residues. The trim removed 5 bases at V and 1 base at J, leaving 4 bases unmatched. Germline V lookup: CDR1 SGHDT, CDR2 YYEEEE. CDR3 bases: TGTGCCAGCAGTCCGGGAGGCCGCACAGATACGCAGTATTTT. It translates to CASSPGGRTDTQYF.

This clonotype is medium-sized (0.01 to 0.1%). The chain has TRBV9 and TRBJ2-2, with D maybe TRBD1 (6 bases). Trimming pared 4 bases from V and 9 bases from J, leaving 13 bases between. Germline CDR1 is SGDLS and CDR2 is YYNGEE. The CDR3 covers 13 residues. The CDR3 nucleotides are TGTGCCAGCAGCCCAATAGGGGGTTGGGAGCTGTTTTTT. It specifies CASSPIGGWELFF.

The chain links TRBV5-1 to TRBJ1-2, with D perhaps matching TRBD1 (5 bases). CDR1 and CDR2 from the germline V gene are SGHRS and YFSETQ. This CDR3 comprises 17 residues. The V and J ends lost 0 bases and 5 bases respectively, with 20 bases between them. CDR3 region: CASSLAKGPSNGYGYTF. CDR3 in DNA: TGCGCCAGCAGCTTGGCCAAGGGGCCGTCTAATGGGTATGGCTACACCTTC.

With regard to this clonotype: The conserved phenylalanine or tryptophan normally closing the CDR3 is absent here, so this likely arose from a read error. This chain connects TRBV12-3 or TRBV12-4 to TRBJ2-5; 13 bases align to TRBD2. This CDR3 contains 16 residues. The ends lost 5 bases at V and 5 bases at J; junction bases unmatched: 8. In DNA, the CDR3 is TGTGCCAGCAGTGAGAGGACTAGCGGGGGATCGGAGACCCAGTACCTC. As protein: CASSERTSGGSETQYL.

This clonotype was seen a few times. The chain has TRBV4-2 and TRBJ1-2, with D unresolved. There are 15 residues in the CDR3. From germline, CDR1 is LGHNA and CDR2 YNFKEQ. V gave up 0 bases and J gave up 4 bases, with 12 bases separating them. Written as DNA, the CDR3 is TGTGCCAGCAGCCAAGAATTCGGGTCGGCCTATGGCTACACCTTC. It is translated as CASSQEFGSAYGYTF.

This chain links TRBV7-2 with TRBJ2-2, with D possibly TRBD2 on 5 matching bases. The V gene lost 5 bases and the J gene lost 5 bases, with 15 bases spanning the gap. Looked up from germline, CDR1 is SGHTA and CDR2 is FQGNSA. This CDR3 contains 15 residues. CDR3 residues: CASSPLVRGTGELFF. DNA for the CDR3: TGTGCCAGCAGCCCCCTCGTGCGAGGGACCGGGGAGCTGTTTTTT.

The chain carries TRBV5-1 and TRBJ2-7; 7 nucleotides align to TRBD1. This CDR3 contains 14 residues. Losses at the gene ends were 2 bases for V and 3 bases for J; bases not matched to a gene: 5. The V gene's germline CDR1 is SGHRS and CDR2 YFSETQ. The DNA for the CDR3 is TGCGCCAGCAGCTTTGAGGACAGGTTCTACGAGCAGTACTTC. Translated, it gives CASSFEDRFYEQYF.

The chain has TRBV5-1 and TRBJ2-3; perhaps D is TRBD1 or TRBD2 (6 bases each). Germline assignment: CDR1 SGHRS and CDR2 YFSETQ. This CDR3 comprises 16 residues. V lost 7 bases and J lost 4, with 22 bases in between. DNA for the CDR3: TGCGCCAGCGGCCAAGGGACACGGACTAAAGCAGATACGCAGTATTTT. Amino acid sequence: CASGQGTRTKADTQYF.

The J gene is TRBJ2-5, the V gene TRBV5-6, with a tentative D call TRBD1 (5 bases). The CDR3 extends over 14 amino acids. The germline V gene encodes CDR1 SGHDT and CDR2 YYEEEE. Trimming pared 7 bases from V and 2 bases from J, leaving 15 bases between. The DNA for the CDR3 is TGTGCCAGCGGCAGGGCTTCGATTCAAGAGACCCAGTACTTC. This encodes CASGRASIQETQYF. Full variable domain (rest looked up from reference TRBV5-6 and TRBJ2-5): DAGVTQSPTHLIKTRGQQVTLRCSPKSGHDTVSWYQQALGQGPQFIFQYYEEEERQRGNFPDRFSGHQFPNYSSELNVNALLLGDSALYLCASGRASIQETQYFGPGTRLLVL.

The gene calls are TRBV5-1 and TRBJ2-7; 7 bases align to TRBD1. V gave up 4 bases and J gave up 2 bases; unmatched junction bases: 3. Germline CDR1 is SGHRS and CDR2 is YFSETQ. The CDR3 is 13 residues long. CDR3 in DNA: TGCGCCAGCAGCCCAACAGGGGCCTACGAGCAGTACTTC. Translated: CASSPTGAYEQYF.

This clonotype has just a few counts. The J gene is TRBJ2-6, the V gene TRBV27; no definite D call. The germline V and J ends were trimmed by 6 bases and 0 bases, with 3 bases remaining between them. The CDR3 has 13 amino acids. The germline CDR1 and CDR2 sequences are MNHEY and SMNVEV (reference sequence). The CDR3, as DNA: TGTGCCAGCAGCAGCTCTGGGGCCAACGTCCTGACTTTC. Protein: CASSSSGANVLTF.

A few counts support this clonotype. The rearrangement uses TRBV7-2 and TRBJ1-5, with 8 nucleotides matching TRBD1. Germline V CDR1 and CDR2: SGHTA, FQGNSA. The length of the CDR3 is 15 residues. V was pared by 4 bases and J by 2 bases, with 4 bases of the junction left unmatched. CDR3 loop: CASSWRQGRNQPQHF. DNA of the CDR3: TGTGCCAGCAGCTGGAGACAGGGGCGCAATCAGCCCCAGCATTTT.

The genes are TRBV27 and TRBJ1-5; D might be TRBD1 (6 bases). This CDR3 is 18 amino acids long. Germline CDR1 MNHEY, CDR2 SMNVEV (reference sequence). V dropped 2 bases and J dropped 10 bases, with 27 bases sitting between them. CDR3 sequence reads: CASSLRYRAEGLVFPQHF. The CDR3 coding sequence is TGTGCCAGCAGTTTAAGGTACAGGGCGGAGGGGCTAGTCTTCCCCCAGCATTTT.

This clonotype was seen a handful of times. Its ends do not fully match the called genes, so a read error is possible. V is TRBV3-1 and J is TRBJ1-1; possible D gene TRBD1, 5 bases. CDR3 length: 14 amino acids. The germline CDR1 and CDR2 sequences are LGHDT and YNNKEL (reference sequence). CDR3 sequence (DNA): TGTGCCAGCAGCCAAGATTCCACAGGCACTGAAGCCTTCTTT. Protein product: CASSQDSTGTEAFF.

This clonotype was recorded a few times. J is TRBJ2-7 and V is TRBV7-2; 7 bases agree with TRBD1. V shed 3 bases and J 4 bases; nucleotides not matched to a gene: 6. Germline V gene data show CDR1 as SGHTA and CDR2 as FQGNSA. This CDR3 has 14 residues. In DNA form, the CDR3 reads TGTGCCAGCAGCTTGACAGGGTCCTTTTACGAGCAGTACTTC. Amino acids: CASSLTGSFYEQYF.

This clonotype showed up just a few times. V gene TRBV5-1 combines with J gene TRBJ2-5; 10 nucleotides line up with TRBD2. Germline V CDR1 and CDR2: SGHRS, YFSETQ. The trim removed 4 bases at V and 5 bases at J, leaving 11 bases unmatched. This CDR3 spans 16 amino acids. CDR3 sequence (DNA): TGCGCCAGCAGCACGTCCGGGACTAGCGTGTCGGAGACCCAGTACTTC. Amino acid sequence: CASSTSGTSVSETQYF.

The chain employs TRBV7-2 and TRBJ2-7, with 8 bases matching TRBD1. CDR1 and CDR2 (germline): SGHTA, FQGNSA. Trimming at V came to 1 base and at J to 4 bases, leaving 6 bases not matched to a gene. The CDR3 has 15 residues. CDR3 in amino acids: CASSLGPGQEYEQYF. The CDR3 nucleotides are TGTGCCAGCAGCTTAGGGCCGGGACAGGAGTACGAGCAGTACTTC.

This clonotype was recorded many times. The V gene is TRBV20-1, the J gene TRBJ1-2; D unresolved. V shed 0 bases and J shed 1 base, with 9 bases lying between them. CDR1 is DFQATT and CDR2 is SNEGSKA in the germline V gene (reference sequence). The CDR3 runs 14 residues. This chain's CDR3 is CSAREDRFNYGYTF. DNA of the CDR3: TGCAGTGCTAGAGAGGACCGGTTTAACTATGGCTACACCTTC.

The rearrangement links TRBV29-1 to TRBJ2-5; possible D gene TRBD2, 6 bases. V was clipped by 1 base and J by 4 bases, with 25 bases between them. CDR3 length: 18 amino acids. Per germline, CDR1 SQVTM and CDR2 ANQGSEA. CDR3 region: CSVEVYNRETRGVETQYF. The CDR3 DNA follows: TGCAGCGTTGAAGTTTATAATCGGGAGACTAGAGGTGTAGAGACCCAGTACTTC.

The V call is TRBV20-1, the J call TRBJ1-2; unclear D gene. The V end lost 3 bases, the J end lost 5 bases, and 16 bases lay between the germline ends. Germline V gene sequence: CDR1 DFQATT, CDR2 SNEGSKA (reference sequence). The CDR3 sequence is 14 residues long. The CDR3 region has the DNA TGCAGTGCTAGGCCGGACGTTAAGTGGTATGGCTACACCTTC. Translating it yields CSARPDVKWYGYTF.

This clonotype is medium-sized (0.01 to 0.1%) by share. J is TRBJ2-1 and V is TRBV20-1, with no clear D. The CDR3 runs 15 residues. The V end was cut by 3 bases, the J end by 1 base, with 13 bases between. Germline V gives CDR1 DFQATT, CDR2 SNEGSKA (reference sequence). CDR3 in amino acids: CSASAPLSSYNEQFF. CDR3 in DNA: TGCAGTGCTAGTGCCCCGCTCAGTTCCTACAATGAGCAGTTCTTC.

V usage is TRBV20-1 and J usage is TRBJ2-7; 10 positions match TRBD2. Unmatched junction bases numbered 11, after V lost 6 bases and J lost 0 bases. CDR1 is DFQATT, CDR2 SNEGSKA, per germline (reference sequence). The CDR3 length is 16 residues. In DNA form, the CDR3 reads TGCAGTGCCGCCGATATAGCGGGAGGTCTCTCCTACGAGCAGTACTTC. As protein: CSAADIAGGLSYEQYF.